Below are 27 T cell receptor beta chains sequenced from a single sample in a study of CD8 T cells in ankylosing spondylitis (TCRdb year 2017). On the study overall, not on this receptor specifically: Blood from ankylosing spondylitis patients appeared to be characterized by a TCR beta motif made up of several highly homologous amino acid variants.

These receptors lack a known antigen. Receptors were amplified or captured by 5' RACE. Data came from an Illumina HiSeq 2500. The public sequencing data were trimmed at Q25 with fastp and processed into clonotypes with MiXCR by TCRdb, which kept only in-frame beta chains. Every distinct CDR3 protein forms one entry, paired with its most common genes and DNA. The sample table holds 450,000 to 550,000 distinct CDR3 sequences, of which over 4% were seen once. The top ten constitute approximately 4% of the sample. The sequencing sample was made of blood, either unsorted or a sorted T cell fraction (not recorded which). These receptors were taken from a male donor with ankylosing spondylitis.

This clonotype was observed many times. This sequence joins TRBV4-3 and TRBJ2-4, with TRBD2 matching over 10 bases. The CDR3 consists of 16 residues. Germline V gene lookup returns CDR1 LGHNA and CDR2 YSLEER. Trimming took 4 bases from V and 1 from J; bases not matched to a gene: 4. In DNA form, the CDR3 reads TGCGCCAGCAGCCCCCTAGCGGGAGACGCCAAAAACATTCAGTACTTC. Translation: CASSPLAGDAKNIQYF.

On this clonotype: This may stem from a read error, because a much larger clone lies one nucleotide away. V usage is TRBV15 and J usage is TRBJ2-1; a weak D match, TRBD2 (7 bases). Germline CDR1 LNHNV, CDR2 YYDKDF (reference sequence). The CDR3 totals 12 residues. The DNA of the CDR3 is TGTACCACCAGCAGAGGGGGGGGCGAGCAGTTCTTC. Translation: CTTSRGGGEQFF.

This clonotype occurred many times. The genes are TRBV20-1 and TRBJ1-6, with 7 bases matching TRBD1. The CDR3 spans 14 residues. In germline, CDR1 is DFQATT, CDR2 SNEGSKA (reference sequence). CDR3 in DNA: TGCGGGACAGTCCGAAAGTGGAGGAATTCACCCCTCCACTTT. This gives the protein CGTVRKWRNSPLHF.

This clonotype was recorded at least ten times. The CDR3 region is CASSGTGGSNEQYF. As DNA, the CDR3 is TGTGCCAGCAGCGGTACAGGGGGTTCCAACGAGCAGTACTTC. The chain joins TRBV7-9 to TRBJ2-7; 8 bases are a match to TRBD1. The CDR3 contains 14 residues. In germline, CDR1 is SEHNR, CDR2 FQNEAQ (reference sequence). J was trimmed by 5 bases and V by 5 bases; bases with no gene match: 8.

This clonotype came up many times. The chain combines TRBV9 with TRBJ2-7, with a tentative D call TRBD2 (5 bases). This CDR3 comprises 12 residues. V gave up 7 bases and J gave up 5 bases, with 13 bases separating them. The germline CDR1 and CDR2 sequences are SGDLS and YYNGEE. The CDR3 nucleotides are TGTGCCAGCTCCGGGAAAACCAACGAGCAGTACTTC. Its protein product is CASSGKTNEQYF.

This clonotype occurred many times. This chain uses TRBV15 with TRBJ2-7, with D maybe TRBD1 (6 bases). The V gene's germline CDR1 is LNHNV and CDR2 YYDKDF (reference sequence). The V and J ends lost 1 base and 3 bases respectively, with 10 bases between them. The length of the CDR3 is 14 residues. DNA for the CDR3: TGTGCCACCAGCAGAGGAAAAGGGGGCTACGAGCAGTACTTC. Amino acids: CATSRGKGGYEQYF.

This clonotype came up a few times. The chain uses TRBV5-1 and TRBJ2-5; 9 nucleotides align to TRBD2. Germline V lookup: CDR1 SGHRS, CDR2 YFSETQ. The junction had 10 bases not matched to a gene; V was cut back by 0 bases and J by 4 bases. The CDR3 contains 17 residues. CDR3 protein: CASSLEGSGRLRETQYF. CDR3 bases: TGCGCCAGCAGCTTGGAAGGGAGCGGGAGGCTTAGAGAGACCCAGTACTTC.

This clonotype has a count of ten or more. This chain uses TRBV20-1 with TRBJ2-7; D is unclear. V lost 1 base and J 3 bases, leaving 10 bases between the germline ends. Germline CDR1 reads DFQATT; CDR2 reads SNEGSKA (reference sequence). The CDR3 loop spans 13 amino acids. CDR3 in amino acids: CSARVKDIYEQYF. The CDR3 DNA follows: TGCAGTGCTAGAGTCAAGGATATCTACGAGCAGTACTTC.

There are many counts of this clonotype. The chain joins TRBV7-9 to TRBJ1-2; unclear D gene. Germline loops: CDR1 SEHNR, CDR2 FQNEAQ (reference sequence). The V end was cut by 3 bases, the J end by 2 bases, with 7 bases between. The CDR3 is made up of 13 amino acids. The CDR3 loop is CASSLYTNYGYTF. DNA for the CDR3: TGTGCCAGCAGCTTGTACACCAACTATGGCTACACCTTC.

This clonotype has at least ten counts. V and J are TRBV12-3 or TRBV12-4 and TRBJ1-2; no firm D call. The CDR3 contains 14 residues. The ends were cut back, 5 bases at V and 2 bases at J, with 12 bases in the middle. The CDR3 here is CASSPTPRNYGYTF. The CDR3 DNA follows: TGTGCCAGCAGTCCAACCCCAAGGAACTATGGCTACACCTTC.

V is TRBV29-1 and J is TRBJ2-5; 8 positions match TRBD2. The ends lost 8 bases at V and 1 base at J; junction bases unmatched: 9. The germline V gene encodes CDR1 SQVTM and CDR2 ANQGSEA. The CDR3 has 14 amino acids. The CDR3 bases are TGCAGCTTTCTAGCGGGTTTAATCCAAGAGACCCAGTACTTC. It codes for CSFLAGLIQETQYF.

The gene calls are TRBV7-2 and TRBJ2-1; a possible D gene is TRBD2 (6 bases). Per the germline V gene, CDR1 is SGHTA and CDR2 is FQGNSA. Trimming shortened V by 5 bases and J by 7 bases, and 15 bases separated the two germline ends. The length of the CDR3 is 14 residues. CDR3 nucleotide sequence: TGTGCCAGCAGCCACCGGGAGTCACTTAATGAGCAGTTCTTC. Translation: CASSHRESLNEQFF.

This clonotype was observed many times. The V call is TRBV5-1, the J call TRBJ1-1; D may be TRBD1 (6 bases). Trimming took 4 bases from V and 5 from J, leaving 15 bases between them. This CDR3 region has 14 residues. The germline CDR1 and CDR2 sequences are SGHRS and YFSETQ. Written as DNA, the CDR3 is TGCGCCAGCAGCCCCCAGGGGTTGAGGACTGAAGCTTTCTTT. Encoded protein: CASSPQGLRTEAFF.

This clonotype was recorded many times. The CDR3 coding sequence is TGTGCCAGCAGTACCGAGGGGGCCGACTATGGCTACACCTTC. Its translation: CASSTEGADYGYTF. The chain has TRBV6-5 and TRBJ1-2; 7 bases match TRBD1. The germline V gene encodes CDR1 MNHEY and CDR2 SVGAGI. The CDR3 length is 14 residues. After removal of 5 bases from V and 3 bases from J, the junction contained 6 bases not matched to a gene.

This clonotype was seen ten or more times. This chain uses TRBV7-6 with TRBJ1-4, with a possible D match to TRBD1 (6 bases). Germline V lookup: CDR1 SGHVS, CDR2 FNYEAQ. Trimming took off 3 bases at V and 8 bases at J, with 16 bases between the two ends. This CDR3 contains 15 residues. The CDR3 spells CASSFLQGAIEKLFF. CDR3 coding DNA: TGTGCCAGCAGCTTTCTACAGGGAGCTATAGAAAAACTGTTTTTT.

This clonotype was seen repeatedly, ten times or more. This rearrangement joins TRBV4-3 to TRBJ2-1, with 12 bases matching TRBD2. Trimming removed 6 bases from V and 8 bases from J; junction bases left unmatched: 11. The CDR3 has 16 residues. Germline values: CDR1 LGHNA, CDR2 YSLEER. CDR3 DNA sequence: TGCGCCAGCAGTGACCGGGGACTAGCGGGTTCGGATGAGCAGTTCTTC. It is translated as CASSDRGLAGSDEQFF.

Notes on this clonotype: A single base separates this from a much larger clone, so it may be a read error. This rearrangement joins TRBV20-1 to TRBJ1-3; no clear D. Per germline, CDR1 DFQATT and CDR2 SNEGSKA (reference sequence). This CDR3 has 14 amino acids. The CDR3 protein is CSAIPRSSGNTVYF. CDR3 in DNA: TGCAGTGCTATCCCAAGGTCATCTGGAAACACCGTATATTTT.

Ten or more counts support this clonotype. The chain links TRBV20-1 to TRBJ2-7; weak D call: TRBD1 (5 bases). V lost 0 bases to trimming and J lost 3 bases, with 9 bases between them. The CDR3 covers 13 residues. Germline CDR1 is DFQATT and CDR2 is SNEGSKA (reference sequence). The CDR3 loop reads CSAREQAFYEQYF. The CDR3 DNA sequence: TGCAGTGCTAGAGAACAGGCCTTCTACGAGCAGTACTTC.

There are many counts of this clonotype. This chain connects TRBV5-1 to TRBJ2-7; no clear D gene. The germline V gene encodes CDR1 SGHRS and CDR2 YFSETQ. The CDR3 has 12 amino acids. V was cut by 2 bases and J by 4 bases, with 7 bases left in between. The DNA for the CDR3 is TGCGCCAGCAGCTTTGATGCATACGAGCAGTACTTC. It encodes CASSFDAYEQYF.

This clonotype has at least ten counts. The chain links TRBV10-3 to TRBJ2-1; the match to TRBD2 covers 16 bases. The germline V gene encodes CDR1 ENHRY and CDR2 SYGVKD. This CDR3 comprises 17 residues. V gave up 6 bases and J gave up 7 bases; unmatched junction bases: 9. CDR3: CAISGTSGRALVNEQFF. CDR3 nucleotides: TGTGCCATCAGCGGGACTAGCGGGAGGGCCCTTGTGAATGAGCAGTTCTTC.

This clonotype was seen many times. The genes are TRBV5-1 and TRBJ1-6, with TRBD1 matching 9 bases. The germline V gene has CDR1 SGHRS and CDR2 YFSETQ. V lost 4 bases, J lost 6 bases, and 5 bases stayed unmatched. This CDR3 is built from 15 residues. In DNA form, the CDR3 reads TGCGCCAGCAGCACAGGACAGGGGAGTAATTCACCCCTCCACTTT. Its protein product is CASSTGQGSNSPLHF.

Here the CDR3 reads CSAQSRDGIPVYEQYF. DNA of the CDR3: TGCAGTGCCCAGAGCAGGGATGGGATTCCTGTCTACGAGCAGTACTTC. The chain joins TRBV20-1 to TRBJ2-7; D perhaps matches TRBD1 (5 bases). CDR1 is DFQATT and CDR2 is SNEGSKA in the germline V gene (reference sequence). V lost 6 bases, J lost 3 bases, and 24 bases lay in between. The length of the CDR3 is 16 residues.

The chain has TRBV7-9 and TRBJ2-7, with D possibly matching TRBD2 (5 bases). Trimming pared 5 bases from V and 4 bases from J, leaving 12 bases between. Germline CDR1 SEHNR, CDR2 FQNEAQ (reference sequence). This CDR3 contains 13 residues. CDR3: CASSTRLLYEQYF. In nucleotides, the CDR3 is TGTGCCAGCAGCACTAGGCTGTTATACGAGCAGTACTTC.

There are many counts of this clonotype. The J gene is TRBJ1-1, the V gene TRBV7-6; D gene ambiguous. V gave up 8 bases and J gave up 1 base, with 8 bases separating them. Germline CDR1 SGHVS, CDR2 FNYEAQ. The CDR3 runs 12 residues. The chain's CDR3 is CASRGWNTEAFF. DNA of the CDR3: TGTGCCAGCCGGGGATGGAACACTGAAGCTTTCTTT.

This clonotype was detected ten times or more. V is TRBV4-1 and J is TRBJ1-3; no clear D gene. The V gene's germline CDR1 is MGHRA and CDR2 YSYEKL. V was pared by 2 bases and J by 4 bases, with 15 bases between. CDR3 length: 16 amino acids. The chain's CDR3 is CASSQIREKLGNTIYF. As DNA, the CDR3 is TGCGCCAGCAGCCAAATTCGAGAGAAACTCGGAAACACCATATATTTT.

This clonotype has a count of ten or more. This chain connects TRBV12-3 or TRBV12-4 to TRBJ2-1; TRBD2 is a possible D gene (5 bases). The CDR3 covers 13 residues. V was pared by 6 bases and J by 8 bases, with 14 bases between. CDR3 residues: CASSIGGIHEQFF. The CDR3 DNA reads as TGTGCCAGCAGCATAGGAGGAATCCATGAGCAGTTCTTC.

This clonotype showed up many times. The gene calls are TRBV20-1 and TRBJ2-5, with unresolved D. The CDR3 sequence is 15 residues long. Trimming removed 2 bases at V and 2 bases at J, with 15 bases between. Germline assignment: CDR1 DFQATT and CDR2 SNEGSKA (reference sequence). The CDR3 is CSARMFEAVQETQYF. The CDR3 region has the DNA TGCAGTGCTAGAATGTTTGAGGCCGTTCAAGAGACCCAGTACTTC.